This TCR beta chain is drawn from a study of T cell repertoires in cytomegalovirus infection (dated by TCRdb to between 2019 and 2020). At the level of the whole study: Peptide stimulations targeted recently identified HLA-C-restricted CMV epitopes, whose presentation resists viral immunomodulation, together with well-studied HLA-B-restricted epitopes. Donor HLA type was relevant to the analysis, as public TCR beta signatures indicated carriage of CMV infection together with the matching HLA type. General findings and caveats noted by the study authors: The ex vivo response was dominated by HLA-C-restricted CMV-specific TCR beta clonotypes, which also provided the single most frequent clonotype in two of eight donors. Cumulative frequency of public TCR beta family members discriminated carriers of CMV infection plus the relevant HLA type in this cohort and an independent approximately 370-donor cohort.

On this clonotype: Its antigen is not yet known. The sample holds no much larger clone one base away, and base qualities are not on file.

The treatment or condition label, read with the paper, signifies: in vitro stimulation with specific CMV peptide epitopes to enrich CMV-specific T cells. Trimming leaves V shorter by 5 bases and J shorter by 2 bases, with the junction holding 8 bases beyond the gene matches. The CDR3 runs 17 amino acids, cysteine and phenylalanine included. Only the CDR3 region is kept as DNA, spanning 51 bases read in frame from base 1. This sample was sequenced with an Illumina HiSeq 1500. TCRdb reworked the public reads: Q25 trimming with fastp, MiXCR clone assembly, productive beta chains retained. Each record represents a unique CDR3 protein, reported with the most common genes and DNA among its rows. The sample table records approximately 600,000 distinct CDR3 sequences; just under 40% of these occur just once. The leading ten clones occupy roughly 50% of the sample.

This receptor chain uses TRBV12-3 or TRBV12-4 and TRBJ2-3; 12 of the junction bases match TRBD2. The clonotype was recovered from a human donor in good health (CMV status not recorded). Some clones in this sample may be carry-over from other donors' samples. Source: cultured PBMCs, taken from culture after CMV antigen stimulation. The DNA sequence is as follows: TGTGCCAGCAGTACCGGGACTAGCGGGCCCATCACAGATACGCAGTATTTT. Its protein is CASSTGTSGPITDTQYF.